This T cell receptor beta chain was retrieved from a study of T cell responses to AZD1222 COVID-19 vaccine. On the study more broadly: Recipients boosted at about 4 weeks or about 12 weeks are pooled. Study-wide results and limits: Samples come after the peak T cell response, not at day 14. With dominance at 160-218 and 743-854, vaccine-associated CD4 TCRs spanned spike. Increases in Spike-specific TCR breadth and depth were seen after two AZD1222 doses.

The V gene lost 0 bases and the J gene lost 0 bases, with 9 bases spanning the gap. The CDR3 spans 16 residues. CDR1 and CDR2 (germline): MNHEY, SVGAGI. Assay: immunoSEQ multiplex PCR; the TCRdb copy retains only in-frame clones and omits some. The data contain more than 65,000 clones, 70% to 90% of them singletons. To note about this clone: What it binds is unknown.

The clonotype originates from an adult in good health. The chain carries TRBV6-5 and TRBJ1-3; D is unclear. The source was peripheral blood, collected on day 0 of AZD1222 vaccination. CDR3 nucleotide sequence: TGTGCCAGCAGTTACTCCCAGGTCTACTCTGGAAACACCATATATTTT. It codes for CASSYSQVYSGNTIYF.